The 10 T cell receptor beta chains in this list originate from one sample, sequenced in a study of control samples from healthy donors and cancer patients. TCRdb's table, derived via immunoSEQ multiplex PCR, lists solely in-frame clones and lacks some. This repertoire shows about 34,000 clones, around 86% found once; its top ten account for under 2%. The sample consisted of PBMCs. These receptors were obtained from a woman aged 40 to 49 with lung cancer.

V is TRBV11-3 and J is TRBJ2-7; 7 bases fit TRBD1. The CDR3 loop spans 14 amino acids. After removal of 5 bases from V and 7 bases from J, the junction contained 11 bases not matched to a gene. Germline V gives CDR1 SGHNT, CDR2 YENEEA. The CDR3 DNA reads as TGTGCCAGCAGCCCATTAAACAGGGGCGGGGAGCAGTACTTC. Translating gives CASSPLNRGGEQYF.

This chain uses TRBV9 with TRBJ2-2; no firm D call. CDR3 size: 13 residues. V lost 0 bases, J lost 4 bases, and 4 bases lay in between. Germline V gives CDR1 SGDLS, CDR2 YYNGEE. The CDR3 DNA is TGTGCCAGCAGCGTAGGTGCCACCGGGGAGCTGTTTTTT. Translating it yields CASSVGATGELFF.

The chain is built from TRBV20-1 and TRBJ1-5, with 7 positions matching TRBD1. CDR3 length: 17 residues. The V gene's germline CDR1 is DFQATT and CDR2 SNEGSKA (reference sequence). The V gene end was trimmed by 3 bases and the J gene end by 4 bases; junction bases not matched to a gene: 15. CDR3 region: CSASKFGGQETNQPQHF. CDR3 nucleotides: TGCAGTGCTAGTAAGTTTGGAGGACAGGAAACAAATCAGCCCCAGCATTTT.

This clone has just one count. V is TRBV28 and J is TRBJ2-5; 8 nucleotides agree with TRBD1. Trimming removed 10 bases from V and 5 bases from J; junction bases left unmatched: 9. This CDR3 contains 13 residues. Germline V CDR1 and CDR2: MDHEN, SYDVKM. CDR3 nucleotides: TGTGCCATCCTGACAGGGGTGGAGGAGACCCAGTACTTC. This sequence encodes CAILTGVEETQYF. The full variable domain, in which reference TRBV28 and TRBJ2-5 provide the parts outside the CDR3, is DVKVTQSSRYLVKRTGEKVFLECVQDMDHENMFWYRQDPGLGLRLIYFSYDVKMKEKGDIPEGYSVSREKKERFSLILESASTNQTSMYLCAILTGVEETQYFGPGTRLLVL.

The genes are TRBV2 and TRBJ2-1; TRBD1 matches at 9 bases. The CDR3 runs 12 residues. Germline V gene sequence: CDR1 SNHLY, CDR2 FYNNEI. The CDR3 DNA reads TGTGCTGCCGGGACAGGGTTCAATGAGCAGTTCTTC. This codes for CAAGTGFNEQFF. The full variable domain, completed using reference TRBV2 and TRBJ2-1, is EPEVTQTPSHQVTQMGQEVILRCVPISNHLYFYWYRQILGQKVEFLVSFYNNEISEKSEIFDDQFSVERPDGSNFTLKIRSTKLEDSAMYFCAAGTGFNEQFFGPGTRLTVL.

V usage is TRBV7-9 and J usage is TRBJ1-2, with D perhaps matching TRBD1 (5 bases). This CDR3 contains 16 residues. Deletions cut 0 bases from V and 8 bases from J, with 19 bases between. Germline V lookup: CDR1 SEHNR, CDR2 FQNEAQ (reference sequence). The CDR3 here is CASSLAGAPSRGGYTF. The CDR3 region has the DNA TGTGCCAGCAGCTTAGCTGGGGCCCCATCTCGAGGGGGCTACACCTTC.

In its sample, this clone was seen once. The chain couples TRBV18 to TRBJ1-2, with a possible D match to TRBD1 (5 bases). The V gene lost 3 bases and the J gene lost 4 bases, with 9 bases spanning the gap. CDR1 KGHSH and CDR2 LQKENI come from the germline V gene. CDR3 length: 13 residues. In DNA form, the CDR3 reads TGTGCCAGCTCACCGGGGCAGAGCTATGGCTACACCTTC. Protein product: CASSPGQSYGYTF.

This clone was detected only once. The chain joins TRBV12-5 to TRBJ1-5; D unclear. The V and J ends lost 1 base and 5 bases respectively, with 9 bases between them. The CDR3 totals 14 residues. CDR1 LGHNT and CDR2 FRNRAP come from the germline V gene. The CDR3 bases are TGTGCTAGTGGTTTGGGGGGTAGTCATCAGCCCCAGCATTTT. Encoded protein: CASGLGGSHQPQHF.

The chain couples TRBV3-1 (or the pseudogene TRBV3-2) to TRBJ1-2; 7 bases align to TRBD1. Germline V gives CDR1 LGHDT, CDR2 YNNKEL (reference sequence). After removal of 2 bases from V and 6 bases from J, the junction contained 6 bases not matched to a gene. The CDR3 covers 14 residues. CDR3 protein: CASSQNPGGDGYTF. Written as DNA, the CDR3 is TGTGCCAGCAGCCAAAATCCAGGGGGTGATGGCTACACCTTC.

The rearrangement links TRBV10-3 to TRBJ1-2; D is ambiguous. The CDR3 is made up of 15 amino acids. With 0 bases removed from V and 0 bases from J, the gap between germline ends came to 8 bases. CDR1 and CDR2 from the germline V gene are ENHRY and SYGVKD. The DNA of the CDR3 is TGTGCCATCAGTGAGTCGCCTAACACTAACTATGGCTACACCTTC. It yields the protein CAISESPNTNYGYTF.